The 8 T cell receptor beta chains below come from one sample, sequenced in a study of T-cell memory formation after mild COVID-19. Via MiXCR, TCRdb re-called the 5' RACE reads, giving one row per CDR3 protein. Of roughly 580,000 distinct CDR3 sequences listed, more than 15% are singletons. Sequencing was carried out using PBMCs or a T cell subset sorted from them (not recorded which). Receptors originate from an adult woman who had mild COVID-19 (a few samples of this study predate the infection). Cell type and time point are not known.

The chain couples TRBV4-3 to TRBJ1-2; 11 positions agree with TRBD1. Germline CDR1 LGHNA, CDR2 YSLEER. The ends lost 3 bases at V and 8 bases at J; junction bases unmatched: 5. The CDR3 contains 14 residues. CDR3 in amino acids: CASSHGQGAGGYTF. CDR3 sequence (DNA): TGCGCCAGCAGCCATGGACAGGGGGCTGGGGGCTACACCTTC.

This clonotype has a handful of counts. V usage is TRBV7-3 and J usage is TRBJ2-2; D gene ambiguous. CDR1 is SGHTA and CDR2 is FQGTGA in the germline V gene. This CDR3 has 14 amino acids. Trimming left V 5 bases short and J 3 bases short, with 10 bases between. The CDR3 DNA reads as TGTGCCAGCAGCCCGGGTCGGGACACCGGGGAGCTGTTTTTT. Its translation is CASSPGRDTGELFF.

The rearrangement uses TRBV4-2 and TRBJ2-5, with 10 bases aligning to TRBD2. CDR1 is LGHNA and CDR2 is YNFKEQ in the germline V gene. The CDR3 is made up of 17 amino acids. The J segment lost 4 bases and the V segment lost 0 bases, leaving 8 bases of the junction unmatched. The CDR3 is CASSQDQLAGGAETQYF. The CDR3 DNA reads as TGTGCCAGCAGCCAAGATCAGTTAGCGGGAGGCGCAGAGACCCAGTACTTC.

The J gene is TRBJ2-1, the V gene TRBV6-5; tentative D call: TRBD2 (6 bases). CDR1 and CDR2 (germline): MNHEY, SVGAGI. The CDR3 has 14 residues. V lost 0 bases to trimming and J lost 9 bases, with 12 bases between them. This chain's CDR3 is CASSYSGRGIEQFF. CDR3 coding DNA: TGTGCCAGCAGTTACTCTGGGCGGGGCATTGAGCAGTTCTTC.

This chain connects TRBV6-5 to TRBJ2-2; 10 nucleotides agree with TRBD1. Germline loops: CDR1 MNHEY, CDR2 SVGAGI. This CDR3 spans 16 amino acids. Trimming cost V 4 bases and J 5 bases; bases outside gene matches: 7. The CDR3 DNA sequence: TGTGCCAGCAGTTCCTTCGGACAGGGGGGTACCGGGGAGCTGTTTTTT. Translated, it gives CASSSFGQGGTGELFF.

The chain recombines TRBV4-1 with TRBJ2-3; 12 nucleotides align to TRBD1. The trim removed 4 bases at V and 3 bases at J, leaving 5 bases unmatched. There are 16 residues in the CDR3. CDR1 and CDR2 (germline): MGHRA, YSYEKL. Written as DNA, the CDR3 is TGCGCCAGCAGCCCTGGGACAGGGGGCTTAACAGATACGCAGTATTTT. This sequence encodes CASSPGTGGLTDTQYF.

CDR3 sequence: CASSIPGTPKRGCREQYF. For the CDR3, the DNA is TGTGCCAGCAGCATTCCCGGGACTCCGAAACGGGGGTGCCGGGAGCAGTACTTC. This chain links TRBV7-2 with TRBJ2-7; D may be TRBD2 (6 bases). CDR3 size: 18 residues. Germline V gives CDR1 SGHTA, CDR2 FQGNSA. The V gene lost 5 bases and the J gene lost 7 bases, with 30 bases spanning the gap.

This clonotype turned up a few times. This chain uses TRBV12-3 or TRBV12-4 with TRBJ1-1; 8 bases are a match to TRBD1. The CDR3 length is 13 residues. Trimming cost V 7 bases and J 13 bases; bases outside gene matches: 14. CDR3 DNA: TGTGCCAGCAAAACCCTCGCGACAGGGGAGGGTTTCTTT. As protein: CASKTLATGEGFF.